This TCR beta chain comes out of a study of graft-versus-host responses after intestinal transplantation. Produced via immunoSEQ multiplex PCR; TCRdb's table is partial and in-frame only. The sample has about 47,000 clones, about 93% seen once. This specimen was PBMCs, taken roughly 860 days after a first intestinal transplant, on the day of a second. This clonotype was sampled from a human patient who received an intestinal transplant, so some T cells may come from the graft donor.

Here the CDR3 DNA reads TGCGCCAGCAGCTTGGGCAGGGGCCGTGGGGAGCAGTACTTC. Amino acid sequence: CASSLGRGRGEQYF. The chain employs TRBV5-1 and TRBJ2-7, with a weak D call TRBD1 (6 bases). This CDR3 has 14 amino acids. Germline V lookup: CDR1 SGHRS, CDR2 YFSETQ. The V and J ends lost 0 bases and 7 bases respectively, with 14 bases between them.